This TCR beta chain appears in the sequencing data of a study of shared clonotypes between healthy human individuals. Study-wide results and caveats: Rarefaction showed that sequencing of sorted subsets was incomplete (despite large depth). Clonotype sharing among donors likely depends on sequencing depth.

The V segment lost 5 bases and the J segment 8 bases; nucleotides outside the gene matches: 13. The CDR3 extends over 18 amino acids. Germline CDR1 is LNHDA and CDR2 is SQIVND (reference sequence). Sequencing used immunoSEQ multiplex PCR; TCRdb keeps in-frame clones, though not all of them. The repertoire consists of roughly 2.2 million clones, with 85% to 95% occurring once and the leading ten covering approximately 0.4%. Every contributor of samples was a Caucasian grown-up residing in Nashville, Tennessee. A word on this clone: Its matching antigen is unknown.

Sequenced: naive CD4+ T cells from PBMCs. The subset was: CD45RA+ positively selected. The J gene is TRBJ2-1, the V gene TRBV19; 15 bases match TRBD2. The sequence came from a man between 18 and 29 years old in good health. Some clones in this sample may be carry-over from other donors' samples. In DNA form, the CDR3 reads TGTGCCAGTAGTCTCGACACACCGGGACTAGCGGGAGGCCATGAGCAGTTCTTC. This encodes CASSLDTPGLAGGHEQFF.